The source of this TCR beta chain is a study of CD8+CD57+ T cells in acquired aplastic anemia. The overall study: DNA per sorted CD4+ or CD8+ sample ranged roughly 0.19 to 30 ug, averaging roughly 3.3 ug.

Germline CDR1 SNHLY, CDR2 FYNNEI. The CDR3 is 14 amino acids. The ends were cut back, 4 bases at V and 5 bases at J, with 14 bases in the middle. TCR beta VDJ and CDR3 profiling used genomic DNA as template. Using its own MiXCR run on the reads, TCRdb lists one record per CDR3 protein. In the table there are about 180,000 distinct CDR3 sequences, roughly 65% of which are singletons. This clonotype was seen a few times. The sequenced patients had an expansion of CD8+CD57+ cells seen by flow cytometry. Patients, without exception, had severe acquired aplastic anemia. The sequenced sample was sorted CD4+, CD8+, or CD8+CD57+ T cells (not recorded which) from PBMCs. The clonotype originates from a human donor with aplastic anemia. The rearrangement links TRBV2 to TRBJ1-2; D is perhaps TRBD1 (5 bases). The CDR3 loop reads CASSGGQGGYGYTF. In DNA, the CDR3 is TGTGCCAGCAGTGGGGGTCAGGGAGGGTATGGCTACACCTTC. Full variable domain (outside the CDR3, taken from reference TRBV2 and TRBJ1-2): EPEVTQTPSHQVTQMGQEVILRCVPISNHLYFYWYRQILGQKVEFLVSFYNNEISEKSEIFDDQFSVERPDGSNFTLKIRSTKLEDSAMYFCASSGGQGGYGYTFGSGTRLTVV.